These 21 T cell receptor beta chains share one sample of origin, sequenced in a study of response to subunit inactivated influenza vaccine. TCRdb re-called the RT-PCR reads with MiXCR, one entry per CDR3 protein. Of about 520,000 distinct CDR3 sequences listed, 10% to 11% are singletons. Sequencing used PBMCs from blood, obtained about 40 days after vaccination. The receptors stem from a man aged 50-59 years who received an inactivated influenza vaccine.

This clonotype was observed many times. The CDR3 sequence is CATGSVYTGELFF. CDR3 DNA sequence: TGTGCCACCGGTTCCGTGTACACCGGGGAGCTGTTTTTT. The chain is built from TRBV15 and TRBJ2-2; D is ambiguous. The V end was cut by 8 bases, the J end by 3 bases, with 10 bases between. This CDR3 region has 13 residues. Germline assignment: CDR1 LNHNV and CDR2 YYDKDF (reference sequence).

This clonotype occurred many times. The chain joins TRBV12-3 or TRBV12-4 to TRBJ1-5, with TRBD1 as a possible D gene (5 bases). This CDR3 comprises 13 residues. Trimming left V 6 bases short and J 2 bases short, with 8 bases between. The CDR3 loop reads CASSDRRNQPQHF. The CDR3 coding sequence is TGTGCCAGCAGCGACAGACGCAATCAGCCCCAGCATTTT.

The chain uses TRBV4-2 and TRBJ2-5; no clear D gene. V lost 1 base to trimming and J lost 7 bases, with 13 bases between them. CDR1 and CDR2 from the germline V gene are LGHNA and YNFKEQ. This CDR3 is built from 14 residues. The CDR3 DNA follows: TGTGCCAGCAGCCAAGCCGATCTCCTAGGGACCCAGTACTTC. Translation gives CASSQADLLGTQYF.

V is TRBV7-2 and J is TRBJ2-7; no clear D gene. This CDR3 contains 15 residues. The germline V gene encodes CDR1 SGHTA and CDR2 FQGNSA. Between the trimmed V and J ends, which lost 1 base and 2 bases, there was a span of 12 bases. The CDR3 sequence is CASSLGPGATYEQYF. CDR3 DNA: TGTGCCAGCAGCTTAGGTCCGGGCGCCACCTACGAGCAGTACTTC.

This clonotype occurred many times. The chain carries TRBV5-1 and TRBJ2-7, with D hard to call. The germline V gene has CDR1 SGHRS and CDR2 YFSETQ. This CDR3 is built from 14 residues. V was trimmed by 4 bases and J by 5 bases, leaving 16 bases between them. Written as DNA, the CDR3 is TGCGCCAGCAGCCCCCTCATTTTGAGTGACGAGCAGTACTTC. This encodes CASSPLILSDEQYF.

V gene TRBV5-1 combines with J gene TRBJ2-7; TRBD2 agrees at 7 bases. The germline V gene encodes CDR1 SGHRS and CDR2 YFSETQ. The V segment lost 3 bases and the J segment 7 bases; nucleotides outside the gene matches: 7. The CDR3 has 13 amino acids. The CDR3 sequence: CASSSRETGEQYF. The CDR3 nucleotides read TGCGCCAGCAGCTCGCGGGAGACTGGGGAGCAGTACTTC.

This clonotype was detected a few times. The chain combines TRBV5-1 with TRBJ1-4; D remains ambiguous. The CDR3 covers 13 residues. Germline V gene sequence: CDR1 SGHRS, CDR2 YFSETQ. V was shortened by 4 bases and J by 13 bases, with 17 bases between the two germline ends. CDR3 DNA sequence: TGCGCCAGCAGCCCCTCCCCTGACACTAGACTGTTTTTT. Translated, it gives CASSPSPDTRLFF.

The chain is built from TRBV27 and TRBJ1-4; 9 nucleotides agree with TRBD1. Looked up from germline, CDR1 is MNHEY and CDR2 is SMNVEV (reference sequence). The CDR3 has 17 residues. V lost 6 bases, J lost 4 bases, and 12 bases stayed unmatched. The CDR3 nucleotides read TGTGCCAGCAGGCCGGGACAGGGAAGCTTCCATAATGAAAAACTGTTTTTT. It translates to CASRPGQGSFHNEKLFF.

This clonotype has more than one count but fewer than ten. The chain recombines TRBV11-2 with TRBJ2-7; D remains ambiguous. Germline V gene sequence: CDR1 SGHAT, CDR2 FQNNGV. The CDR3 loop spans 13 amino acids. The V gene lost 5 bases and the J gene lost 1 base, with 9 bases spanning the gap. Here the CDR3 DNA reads TGTGCCAGCAGCGCCCGGACGTCCTACGAGCAGTACTTC. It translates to CASSARTSYEQYF.

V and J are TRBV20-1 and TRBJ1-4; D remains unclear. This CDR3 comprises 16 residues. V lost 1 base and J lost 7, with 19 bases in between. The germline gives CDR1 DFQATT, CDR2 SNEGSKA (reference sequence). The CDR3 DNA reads TGCAGTGCTAGAGCCGAAGCCGGGAGCGGGAGTGAAAAACTGTTTTTT. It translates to CSARAEAGSGSEKLFF.

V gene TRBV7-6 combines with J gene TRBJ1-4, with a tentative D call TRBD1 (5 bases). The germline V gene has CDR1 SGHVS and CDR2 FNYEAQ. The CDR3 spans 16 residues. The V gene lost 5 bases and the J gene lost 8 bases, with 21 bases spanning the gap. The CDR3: CASSVERDGLGEKLFF. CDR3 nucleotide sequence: TGTGCCAGCAGCGTCGAAAGGGACGGACTCGGGGAAAAACTGTTTTTT.

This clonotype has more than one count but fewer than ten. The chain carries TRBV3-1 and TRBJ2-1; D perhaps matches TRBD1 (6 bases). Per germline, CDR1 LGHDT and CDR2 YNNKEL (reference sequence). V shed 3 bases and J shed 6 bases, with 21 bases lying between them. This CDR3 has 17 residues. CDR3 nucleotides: TGTGCCAGCAGCCATCTTCCGAGGGGGAGTTTAGCCAATGAGCAGTTCTTC. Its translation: CASSHLPRGSLANEQFF.

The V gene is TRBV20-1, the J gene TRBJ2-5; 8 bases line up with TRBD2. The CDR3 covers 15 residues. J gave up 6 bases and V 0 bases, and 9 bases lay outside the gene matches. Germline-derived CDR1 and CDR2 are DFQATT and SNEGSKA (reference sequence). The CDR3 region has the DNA TGCAGTGCTAGAGAAGGCGGTAGCGGGACCAAGACCCAGTACTTC. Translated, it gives CSAREGGSGTKTQYF.

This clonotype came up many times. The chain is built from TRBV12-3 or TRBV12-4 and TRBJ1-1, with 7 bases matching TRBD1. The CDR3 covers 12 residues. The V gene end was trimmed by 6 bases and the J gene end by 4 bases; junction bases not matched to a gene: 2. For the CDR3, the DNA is TGTGCCAGCAGGTGGACAGGCACTGAAGCTTTCTTT. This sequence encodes CASRWTGTEAFF.

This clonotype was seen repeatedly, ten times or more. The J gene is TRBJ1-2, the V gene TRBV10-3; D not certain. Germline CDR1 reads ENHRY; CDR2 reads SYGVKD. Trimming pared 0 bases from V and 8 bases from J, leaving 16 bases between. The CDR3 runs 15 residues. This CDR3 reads CAISESLVRRGGYTF. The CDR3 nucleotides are TGTGCCATCAGTGAGTCCTTGGTCCGGCGTGGGGGCTACACCTTC.

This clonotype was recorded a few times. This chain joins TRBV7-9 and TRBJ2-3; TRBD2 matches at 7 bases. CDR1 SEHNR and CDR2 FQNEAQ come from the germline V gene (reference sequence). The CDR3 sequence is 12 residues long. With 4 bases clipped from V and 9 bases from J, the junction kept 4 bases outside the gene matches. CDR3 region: CASSSTSLTQYF. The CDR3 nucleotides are TGTGCCAGCAGCTCGACTAGCCTGACGCAGTATTTT.

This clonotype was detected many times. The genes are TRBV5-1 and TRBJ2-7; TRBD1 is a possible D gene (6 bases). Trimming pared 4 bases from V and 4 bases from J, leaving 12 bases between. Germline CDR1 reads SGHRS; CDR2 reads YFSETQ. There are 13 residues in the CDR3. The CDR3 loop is CASSPRTAYEQYF. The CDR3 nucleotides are TGCGCCAGCAGCCCTAGGACAGCGTACGAGCAGTACTTC.

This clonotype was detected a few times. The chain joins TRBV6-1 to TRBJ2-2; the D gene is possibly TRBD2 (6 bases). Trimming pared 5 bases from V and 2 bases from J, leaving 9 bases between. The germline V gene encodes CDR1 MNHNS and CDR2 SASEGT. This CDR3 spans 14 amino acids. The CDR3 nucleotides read TGTGCCAGCAGTCGGGGGACTAACACCGGGGAGCTGTTTTTT. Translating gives CASSRGTNTGELFF.

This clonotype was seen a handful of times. The CDR3 DNA reads TGTGCCAGCTCGGGACCGCTTTACGAGCAGTACTTC. Its protein product is CASSGPLYEQYF. The V and J genes are TRBV28 and TRBJ2-7, with D perhaps being TRBD1 or TRBD2 (5 bases each). V was pared by 8 bases and J by 4 bases, with 12 bases between. CDR3 length equals 12 residues. From germline, CDR1 is MDHEN and CDR2 SYDVKM.

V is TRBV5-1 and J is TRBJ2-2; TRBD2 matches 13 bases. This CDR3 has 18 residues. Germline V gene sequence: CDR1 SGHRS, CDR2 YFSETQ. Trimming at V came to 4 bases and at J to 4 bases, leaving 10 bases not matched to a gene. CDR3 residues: CASSKARTSGGATGELFF. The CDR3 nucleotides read TGCGCCAGCAGCAAGGCTAGGACTAGCGGGGGTGCCACCGGGGAGCTGTTTTTT.

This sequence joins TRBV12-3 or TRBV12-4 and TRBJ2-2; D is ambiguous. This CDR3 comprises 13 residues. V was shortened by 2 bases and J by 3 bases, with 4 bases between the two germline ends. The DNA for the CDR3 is TGTGCCAGCAGTTTACGGCACACCGGGGAGCTGTTTTTT. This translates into CASSLRHTGELFF.